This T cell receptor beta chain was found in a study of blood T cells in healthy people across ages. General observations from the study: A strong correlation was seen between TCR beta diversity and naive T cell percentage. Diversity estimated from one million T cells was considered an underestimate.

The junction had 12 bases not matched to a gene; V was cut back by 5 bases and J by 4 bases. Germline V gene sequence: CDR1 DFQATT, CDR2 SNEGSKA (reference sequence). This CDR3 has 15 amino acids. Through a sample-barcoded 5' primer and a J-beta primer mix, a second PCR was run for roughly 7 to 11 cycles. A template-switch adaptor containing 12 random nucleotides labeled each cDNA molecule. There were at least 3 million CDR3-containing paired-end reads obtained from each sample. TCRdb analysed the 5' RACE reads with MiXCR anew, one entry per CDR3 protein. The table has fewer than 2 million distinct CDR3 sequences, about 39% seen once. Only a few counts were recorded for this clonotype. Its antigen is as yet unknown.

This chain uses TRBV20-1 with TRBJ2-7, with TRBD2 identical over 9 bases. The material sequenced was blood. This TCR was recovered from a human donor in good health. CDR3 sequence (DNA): TGCAGTGCTGGGGGGGACAGCGGGGGGCTGTACGAGCAGTACTTC. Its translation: CSAGGDSGGLYEQYF.